The clone carrying this TCR beta chain was counted only a few times. The antigen is undetermined. At one of its ends the junction is not consistent with the germline gene, which may arise from a read error. This specimen belongs to a study of CD8 T cells in ankylosing spondylitis. Notes on the study in general: Seemingly characteristic of ankylosing spondylitis blood was a TCR beta motif consisting of several highly homologous variants. Relatively rare in peripheral blood, disease-linked clones were also CD8+.

Preparation of TCR beta libraries was done by quantitative 5'-RACE with molecular barcodes. TCRdb recomputed calls from the 5' RACE reads with MiXCR, one row per CDR3 protein. In the table there are under 450,000 distinct CDR3 sequences, roughly 15% of which are singletons. The CDR3 has 15 residues. CDR1 SGHTA and CDR2 FQGTGA come from the germline V gene. This chain links TRBV7-3 with TRBJ1-1, with TRBD1 identical over 9 bases. The sequence derives from a male donor with ankylosing spondylitis. Sequencing was performed on blood, either unsorted or a sorted T cell fraction (not recorded which). In DNA form, the CDR3 reads TGTGCCAGCAGCCTAACAGGGGGCGCAGACACTGAAGCTTTCTTT. Its protein product is CASSLTGGADTEAFF.